These T cell receptor beta chains were read from a single sample in a study of blood T cell repertoires in COVID-19. Clones were sequenced by immunoSEQ multiplex PCR, and TCRdb holds only the in-frame ones, with some missing. This table holds around 150,000 clones, approximately 85% found once. Sequencing was performed on peripheral blood. These receptors were obtained from a man in his fifties or sixties with active or convalescent COVID-19. Each CDR3 is given with its conserved first and last residue. A D gene is named only where the DNA matches it firmly. Size is stated for part of the rows, as once, few or many counts, or as a class when the clone is expanded.

V	size	D	J	DNA	CDR3
TRBV5-1	once	TRBD1	TRBJ1-2	TGCGCCAGCAGCTTGGGGTTCGGGACAGGTTATGGCTACACCTTC	CASSLGFGTGYGYTF
TRBV5-4	few	.	TRBJ2-7	TGTGCCAGCAGCAATAGCGGATCCTACGAGCAGTACTTC	CASSNSGSYEQYF
TRBV10-1	few	.	TRBJ2-1	TGCGCCAGCAGTGACTCGGGGGGCACCTACAATGAGCAGTTCTTC	CASSDSGGTYNEQFF
TRBV5-1	once	.	TRBJ2-1	TGCGCCAGCAGCTTGGGACTCGCTGGTGAGCAGTTCTTC	CASSLGLAGEQFF
TRBV15	many	.	TRBJ2-1	TGTGCCGCCTCTAACGGGGGCTACAATGAGCAGTTCTTC	CAASNGGYNEQFF
TRBV19	once	.	TRBJ2-5	TGTGCCAGTAGTATTTCCAGGGATGGGACCCAGTACTTC	CASSISRDGTQYF
TRBV7-3	.	.	TRBJ2-1	TGTGCCAGCAGCCAGTTGTCTAGTCCCTACAATGAGCAGTTCTTC	CASSQLSSPYNEQFF
TRBV10-1	.	TRBD2	TRBJ2-1	TGCGCCAGCAGTGATAGTAGCGGGAGTAGAATGAGGCAGTTCTTC	CASSDSSGSRMRQFF
TRBV10-1	once	TRBD2	TRBJ2-1	TGCGCCAGCAGTGGCAGGACTAGCGGTTACAATGAGCAGTTCTTC	CASSGRTSGYNEQFF
TRBV11-1	.	.	TRBJ1-1	TGTGCCAGCAGCTTGAACAGACCTGAAGCTTTCTTT	CASSLNRPEAFF
TRBV3-1/TRBV3-2	once	TRBD2	TRBJ2-5	TGTGCCAGCAGCCAACCTAGCGGGGGCAAGACCCAGTACTTC	CASSQPSGGKTQYF
TRBV28	.	.	TRBJ2-5	TGTGCCAGCAGTTTGGGTGCGGGTAAAAGCCAAGAGACCCAGTACTTC	CASSLGAGKSQETQYF
TRBV6-5	.	TRBD1	TRBJ1-1	TGTGCCAGCAGCGGGACAGTGAACACTGAAGCTTTCTTT	CASSGTVNTEAFF
TRBV4-1	.	.	TRBJ1-3	TGCGCCAGCAGCCAAGCCAGGGTCTCTGGAAACACCATATATTTT	CASSQARVSGNTIYF
TRBV11-2	.	.	TRBJ1-2	TGTGCCAGCAGCTTAGAGCGGCATGGCTACACCTTC	CASSLERHGYTF
TRBV7-2	.	TRBD2	TRBJ2-5	TGTGCCAGCAGCTTAGCACTAGCGGGCCCACTGGGGACCCAGTACTTC	CASSLALAGPLGTQYF
TRBV5-1	.	.	TRBJ2-5	TGCGCCAGCAGCTTGGAAGGAGGAGAGACCCAGTACTTC	CASSLEGGETQYF
TRBV3-1/TRBV3-2	.	.	TRBJ2-7	TGTGCCAGCAGCCAGAGAGGTCTCTACGAGCAGTACTTC	CASSQRGLYEQYF
TRBV9	.	.	TRBJ2-3	TGTGCCAGCAGGGAAGGACAGAGCACAGATACGCAGTATTTT	CASREGQSTDTQYF
TRBV5-1	.	TRBD1	TRBJ1-4	TGCGCCAGCAGCTGGGGACAGGGGGCAACTAATGAAAAACTGTTTTTT	CASSWGQGATNEKLFF
TRBV5-1	.	.	TRBJ1-3	TGCGCCAGCAGCTTGGCCGGGGGGAACTCTGGAAACACCATATATTTT	CASSLAGGNSGNTIYF
TRBV3-1/TRBV3-2	.	.	TRBJ2-5	TGTGCCAGCAGCCAAGACCGACAGTCCGAACAAGAGACCCAGTACTTC	CASSQDRQSEQETQYF
TRBV9	.	.	TRBJ2-7	TGTGCCAGCAGCGTGGGGAGCGGGCCCTACGAGCAGTACTTC	CASSVGSGPYEQYF
TRBV29-1	.	.	TRBJ1-2	TGCAGCGTGGCCGGGACTCAGACACCATATGGCTACACCTTC	CSVAGTQTPYGYTF
TRBV10-3	.	TRBD2	TRBJ2-1	TGTGCCATCAGTGAGTCCGTAGCGGGAGTCTCCTACAATGAGCAGTTCTTC	CAISESVAGVSYNEQFF
TRBV6-2/TRBV6-3	.	.	TRBJ1-3	TGTGCCAGCAGCAACAATTGGGGGGGCGACGGAAACACCATATATTTT	CASSNNWGGDGNTIYF
TRBV28	.	.	TRBJ1-4	TGTGCCAGCAGTTTAAGCGCGGCAACTAATGAAAAACTGTTTTTT	CASSLSAATNEKLFF
TRBV29-1	few	.	TRBJ2-7	TGCAGCGTTGTTCGCCAGGGTTTGGACGAGCAGTACTTC	CSVVRQGLDEQYF
TRBV5-1	.	.	TRBJ1-1	TGCGCCAGCAGCCCCGGGGGGGGTACGGGTGAAGCTTTCTTT	CASSPGGGTGEAFF
TRBV6-2/TRBV6-3	.	TRBD2	TRBJ2-1	TGTGCCAGCACCCCTAGCGGGATCGTTGAGCAGTTCTTC	CASTPSGIVEQFF
TRBV18	.	.	TRBJ1-1	TGTGCCAGCTCACCTGACAGAGATCTCACTGAAGCTTTCTTT	CASSPDRDLTEAFF
TRBV6-7	.	TRBD1	TRBJ1-5	TGTGCCAGCAGTTCTCCGGGACAGACCCATTATAGCAATCAGCCCCAGCATTTT	CASSSPGQTHYSNQPQHF
TRBV3-1/TRBV3-2	few	TRBD1	TRBJ2-3	TGTGCCAGCAGCCAACATGGGACAGGGGGGGCAGATACGCAGTATTTT	CASSQHGTGGADTQYF
TRBV18	.	.	TRBJ2-2	TGTGCCAGCTCACCGTCGACTGGCACCGGGGAGCTGTTTTTT	CASSPSTGTGELFF
TRBV5-4	.	TRBD2	TRBJ2-5	TGTGCCAGCAGCCCTAGCGGGAGGTACCAAGAGACCCAGTACTTC	CASSPSGRYQETQYF
TRBV5-4	.	TRBD1	TRBJ1-3	TGTGCCAGCAGCCCAGGGGGAGGCTCTGGAAACACCATATATTTT	CASSPGGGSGNTIYF
TRBV5-1	.	.	TRBJ2-3	TGCGCCAGCAGCTTAGGGGGAGGGAGCACAGATACGCAGTATTTT	CASSLGGGSTDTQYF
TRBV5-4	.	.	TRBJ2-1	TGTGCCAGCAGCTTGGCCTTCAATGAGCAGTTCTTC	CASSLAFNEQFF
TRBV24-1	once	TRBD1	TRBJ2-1	TGTGCCGTCGACAGGACAGGCTACAATGAGCAGTTCTTC	CAVDRTGYNEQFF
TRBV20-1	.	.	TRBJ2-3	TGCAGTGCTAGTATGGGGGGAAACGTCGACACGAATACGCAGTATTTT	CSASMGGNVDTNTQYF
TRBV6-5	.	.	TRBJ1-6	TGTGCCAGCAGCGACAGAGATAATTCACCCCTCCACTTT	CASSDRDNSPLHF
TRBV18	.	.	TRBJ1-3	TGTGCCAGCTCACCCGGGTCAGGAAACACCATATATTTT	CASSPGSGNTIYF